This T cell receptor (beta chain) was found in a study of T cell responses to AZD1222 COVID-19 vaccine. This clone was counted a single time. Some clones are missing from TCRdb's copy, which holds only in-frame ones; the method was immunoSEQ multiplex PCR. The table includes 120,000 to 150,000 clones, 85% to 95% detected once. The CDR3 runs to 12 residues. Deletions cut 7 bases from V and 8 bases from J, with 14 bases between. V usage is TRBV12-3 or TRBV12-4 and J usage is TRBJ1-1; TRBD1 might be the D (5 bases). The sample here was peripheral blood, taken on day 0 of MenACWY control vaccination. The receptor comes from an adult in good health. The CDR3 DNA is TGTGCCAGCACCCCCACATGGGGGGAAGCTTTCTTT. Translated: CASTPTWGEAFF.